The 16 T cell receptor beta chains reported below all come from one sample, sequenced in a study of cytomegalovirus exposure and HLA in healthy donors. The PCR ran on 60 Vbeta and 13 Jbeta primers. Here immunoSEQ multiplex PCR was the method, and the copy in TCRdb shows in-frame clones only, minus some. Seen in this sample are 150,000 to 250,000 clones; the ten most common clones hold 0.74%. The specimen was PBMCs. These receptors came from a boy aged 5-17 years in good health and CMV-seronegative.

This chain connects TRBV19 to TRBJ1-5; D uncertain. V was cut by 5 bases and J by 3 bases, with 11 bases left in between. The V gene's germline CDR1 is LNHDA and CDR2 SQIVND (reference sequence). CDR3 length equals 14 residues. CDR3 bases: TGTGCCAGTAGTTTGGAGAGCGCCAATCAGCCCCAGCATTTT. Translating gives CASSLESANQPQHF.

This chain links TRBV5-1 with TRBJ2-7; 7 bases match TRBD2. The CDR3 has 15 amino acids. Germline V gene sequence: CDR1 SGHRS, CDR2 YFSETQ. V lost 0 bases, J lost 0 bases, and 3 bases stayed unmatched. The chain's CDR3 is CASSLGASGSYEQYF. The CDR3 coding sequence is TGCGCCAGCAGCTTGGGGGCTAGCGGCTCCTACGAGCAGTACTTC.

CDR3 protein: CASSPGQGREATPFF. Written as DNA, the CDR3 is TGTGCCAGTAGTCCGGGACAGGGAAGGGAGGCAACCCCTTTCTTT. The chain uses TRBV19 and TRBJ1-1; 9 positions match TRBD1. With V trimmed by 5 bases and J by 12 bases, 16 bases remained unmatched. The V gene's germline CDR1 is LNHDA and CDR2 SQIVND (reference sequence). There are 15 residues in the CDR3.

Concerning this clone: Other nucleotide sequences from this sample produce the same CDR3. The chain is built from TRBV30 and TRBJ1-5; a possible D gene is TRBD1 (6 bases). V lost 0 bases and J lost 5, with 8 bases in between. The V gene's germline CDR1 is GTSNPN and CDR2 SVGIG (reference sequence). The CDR3 is made up of 13 amino acids. CDR3 sequence: CAWSVGGDQPQHF. The DNA of the CDR3 is TGTGCCTGGAGTGTAGGGGGGGATCAGCCCCAGCATTTT. Using reference TRBV30 and TRBJ1-5 for the parts outside the CDR3, the full variable domain is SQTIHQWPATLVQPVGSPLSLECTVEGTSNPNLYWYRQAAGRGLQLLFYSVGIGQISSEVPQNLSASRPQDRQFILSSKKLLLSDSGFYLCAWSVGGDQPQHFGDGTRLSIL.

Concerning this clone itself: Other DNA sequences in this sample translate to the same CDR3. The V call is TRBV5-6, the J call TRBJ2-7; D unresolved. The V end lost 4 bases, the J end lost 2 bases, and 7 bases lay between the germline ends. Germline V CDR1 and CDR2: SGHDT, YYEEEE. The CDR3 loop spans 12 amino acids. CDR3 protein: CASSAKPYEQYF. DNA of the CDR3: TGTGCCAGCAGCGCGAAACCCTACGAGCAGTACTTC.

The J gene is TRBJ1-1, the V gene TRBV29-1; 8 bases match TRBD1. Germline V lookup: CDR1 SQVTM, CDR2 ANQGSEA. The CDR3 is 16 amino acids. Trimming took 0 bases from V and 3 from J; bases not matched to a gene: 9. CDR3 sequence reads: CSVEDPQGAWDTEAFF. The CDR3 bases are TGCAGCGTTGAAGATCCGCAGGGGGCTTGGGACACTGAAGCTTTCTTT.

The gene calls are TRBV7-9 and TRBJ1-2, with TRBD1 matching over 8 bases. In germline, CDR1 is SEHNR, CDR2 FQNEAQ (reference sequence). Trimming at V came to 1 base and at J to 8 bases, leaving 6 bases not matched to a gene. The CDR3 spans 14 residues. The CDR3 spells CASSLGMTGEGYTF. The CDR3 DNA is TGTGCCAGCAGCTTAGGAATGACAGGGGAAGGCTACACCTTC.

The V gene is TRBV6-1, the J gene TRBJ2-7, with 8 bases matching TRBD1. The length of the CDR3 is 14 residues. Trimming cost V 6 bases and J 0 bases; bases outside gene matches: 4. Germline values: CDR1 MNHNS, CDR2 SASEGT. CDR3: CASRAGTGSYEQYF. The CDR3 nucleotides read TGTGCCAGCAGAGCCGGGACAGGCTCCTACGAGCAGTACTTC.

The CDR3 reads CASSLVSSGGTDTQYF. In nucleotides, the CDR3 is TGTGCCAGCAGCTTAGTGTCTAGCGGGGGGACAGATACGCAGTATTTT. This sequence joins TRBV7-2 and TRBJ2-3, with 11 bases fitting TRBD2. Germline lookup yields CDR1 SGHTA and CDR2 FQGNSA. The CDR3 is 16 residues long. V gave up 1 base and J gave up 3 bases; unmatched junction bases: 3.

This rearrangement joins TRBV7-6 to TRBJ1-3, with TRBD1 matching over 7 bases. Germline V gene lookup returns CDR1 SGHVS and CDR2 FNYEAQ. V shed 0 bases, J shed 0 bases, and the junction held 11 bases outside the gene matches. This CDR3 is 19 amino acids long. CDR3 region: CASSLAPRLGQSSGNTIYF. The CDR3 DNA reads TGTGCCAGCAGCTTAGCGCCCCGCCTGGGACAGAGCTCTGGAAACACCATATATTTT.

The chain couples TRBV2 to TRBJ1-1, with D tentatively TRBD1 (5 bases). This CDR3 contains 14 residues. Germline V gene lookup returns CDR1 SNHLY and CDR2 FYNNEI. Trimming stripped 6 bases from V and 1 base from J, with 12 bases between. CDR3 nucleotide sequence: TGTGCCAGCAGGGTGAAAAGGGGGAACACTGAAGCTTTCTTT. Translation gives CASRVKRGNTEAFF.

Comment on this clone: The conserved phenylalanine or tryptophan normally closing the CDR3 is absent here, so this likely arose from a read error. Because the CDR3's place on the DNA is in doubt, the DNA is left out and the CDR3 is given as listed by TCRdb. The chain carries TRBV21-1 and TRBJ1-1; the table names TRBD1, a call not compared with the DNA. TRBV21-1 is a known pseudogene. The CDR3 is 12 amino acids in total, end residues counted. The chain's CDR3 is CASSKEEDTGVR.

CDR3 amino acids: CASRGAPNTGELFF. The CDR3 DNA is TGCGCCAGCAGGGGGGCCCCGAACACCGGGGAGCTGTTTTTT. The V gene is TRBV5-1, the J gene TRBJ2-2; weak D call: TRBD1 (6 bases). There are 14 residues in the CDR3. From germline, CDR1 is SGHRS and CDR2 YFSETQ. Trimming removed 5 bases from V and 0 bases from J, with 8 bases in between.

The V call is TRBV25-1, the J call TRBJ2-7, with a weak D call TRBD1 (6 bases). Trimming took 0 bases from V and 0 from J, leaving 9 bases between them. Germline V gene lookup returns CDR1 MGHDK and CDR2 SYGVNS. The CDR3 contains 15 residues. The CDR3 reads CASSEYTGSSYEQYF. As DNA, the CDR3 is TGTGCCAGCAGTGAATACACAGGGAGCTCCTACGAGCAGTACTTC.

This sequence joins TRBV21-1 and TRBJ1-1; the D segment call TRBD1 is taken from the table without a DNA check. TRBV21-1 is flagged as a pseudogene. CDR3 length: 16 residues. This CDR3 is CASIKSETGTNTEAFF. CDR3 coding DNA: TGTGCCAGCATCAAGAGTGAGACAGGGACGAACACTGAAGCTTTCTTT.

This sequence joins TRBV5-5 and TRBJ2-7, with 10 bases aligning to TRBD2. The germline gives CDR1 SGHKS, CDR2 YYEKEE (reference sequence). The CDR3 has 15 amino acids. V lost 1 base and J lost 4; bases outside the gene matches: 5. CDR3 DNA: TGTGCCAGCAGCTTGACTAGCGGGGAAACGTACGAGCAGTACTTC. Its translation: CASSLTSGETYEQYF.